This entry is about one TCR beta chain. The germline CDR1 and CDR2 sequences are SGHVS and FQNEAQ. The CDR3 consists of 14 residues. V was clipped by 1 base and J by 2 bases, with 9 bases between them. This table comes from immunoSEQ multiplex PCR, and its TCRdb copy is limited to in-frame clones, with some not included. The repertoire holds about 97,000 clones, with 95% to 96% as singletons. The data derive from a study of technical replicates of blood from a handful of donors. Specimen: T cells isolated from PBMCs. The TCR was taken from a human donor in good health. The genes are TRBV7-8 and TRBJ2-7, with D tentatively TRBD2 (5 bases). The CDR3 reads CASSLEGVPYEQYF. The CDR3 DNA is TGTGCCAGCAGCTTAGAGGGAGTACCCTACGAGCAGTACTTC.